This T cell receptor beta chain originates from a study of T cells in localized non-small cell lung cancer. Study-wide findings and caveats: Only one tumor region was sequenced, so heterogeneity remains possible. Longer overall survival associated with higher blood T cell density; shorter survival with higher adjacent-lung clonality.

Notes on this clone: Its target is unknown.

Clones were sequenced by immunoSEQ multiplex PCR, and TCRdb holds only the in-frame ones, with some missing. The table records 32,000 or so clones, about nine tenths of them present only once. There are 11 residues in the CDR3. Germline values: CDR1 MNHNS, CDR2 SASEGT. The V end was cut by 7 bases, the J end by 8 bases, with 6 bases between. The sequence was obtained from a man aged 40-75 years with stage I lung adenocarcinoma. The V and J genes are TRBV6-1 and TRBJ1-6; D not certain. The sequences come from peripheral blood, collected before any cancer treatment. In nucleotides, the CDR3 is TGTGCCAGCATGTGGGATTCACCCCTCCACTTT. It codes for CASMWDSPLHF.